The T cell receptor (beta chain) described here comes from a study of breast tumors, draining lymph nodes, adjacent tissues. General study results and limits: Tumor TCR diversity was below lymph nodes but above nontumor tissue. The lymph node origin of tumor T cells was framed as consistent with a hypothesis, not demonstrated.

The lymph nodes were axillary draining lymph nodes from breast cancer patients. Only a few counts were recorded for this clonotype. Its antigen is still unknown. The junction does not match germline at one end; this may be a read error. TCRdb reprocessed the multiplex PCR reads via MiXCR and lists one record per CDR3 protein. The data show about 180,000 distinct CDR3 sequences, about 33% seen once. This sequence was found in a female donor with breast cancer. Some clones in this sample may be carry-over from other donors' samples. The source material was axillary lymph node tissue.

CDR3 residues: CASSHSDRVHTIYF. CDR3 bases: TGTGCCAGCAGTCACTCCGACAGGGTGCACACCATATATTTT. This chain uses TRBV6-5 with TRBJ1-3; 7 bases are shared with TRBD1. Germline V gene sequence: CDR1 MNHEY, CDR2 SVGAGI. The CDR3 is 14 amino acids.